This TCR beta chain derives from a study of shared clonotypes between healthy human individuals. V dropped 4 bases and J dropped 1 base, with 4 bases sitting between them. CDR1 is MDHEN and CDR2 is SYDVKM in the germline V gene. CDR3 size: 12 residues. Broader study findings: Limitation of the genetic and exposure-history diversity represented came from the few donors. At large depth, rarefaction still showed sorted-subset sequencing to be incomplete.

Remarks on this clone: Its antigen is undetermined.

Sequenced by immunoSEQ multiplex PCR; TCRdb stores in-frame clones only, minus some. There are around 510,000 clones in the sample; 95% to 96% occur only once, and 0.05% to 0.07% lies in the top ten. The rearrangement joins TRBV28 to TRBJ1-2; no firm D call. The clonotype originates from a woman in her twenties or thirties in good health. Material: naive CD4+ T cells sorted from blood. Subset noted: CD45RA+ positively selected. As DNA, the CDR3 is TGTGCCAGCAGTTCTTATAACTATGGCTACACCTTC. It codes for CASSSYNYGYTF.